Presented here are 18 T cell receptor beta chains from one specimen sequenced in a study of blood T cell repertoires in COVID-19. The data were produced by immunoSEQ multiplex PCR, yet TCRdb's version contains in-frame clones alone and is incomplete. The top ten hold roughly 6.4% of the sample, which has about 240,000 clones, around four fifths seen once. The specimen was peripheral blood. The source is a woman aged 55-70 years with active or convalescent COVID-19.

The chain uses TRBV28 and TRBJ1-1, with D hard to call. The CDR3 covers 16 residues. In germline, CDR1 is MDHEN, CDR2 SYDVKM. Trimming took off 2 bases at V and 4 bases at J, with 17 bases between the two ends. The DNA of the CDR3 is TGTGCCAGCAGTTTAGTGGGGATCTCGGCGGGCACTGAAGCTTTCTTT. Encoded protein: CASSLVGISAGTEAFF.

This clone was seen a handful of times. The CDR3 DNA reads TGTGCCAGCAGCTTAGGAGGGAGCGGCACAGATACGCAGTATTTT. This encodes CASSLGGSGTDTQYF. The chain couples TRBV7-9 to TRBJ2-3, with D tentatively TRBD2 (5 bases). Trimming shortened V by 1 base and J by 1 base, and 9 bases separated the two germline ends. Per the germline V gene, CDR1 is SEHNR and CDR2 is FQNEAQ (reference sequence). The CDR3 spans 15 residues.

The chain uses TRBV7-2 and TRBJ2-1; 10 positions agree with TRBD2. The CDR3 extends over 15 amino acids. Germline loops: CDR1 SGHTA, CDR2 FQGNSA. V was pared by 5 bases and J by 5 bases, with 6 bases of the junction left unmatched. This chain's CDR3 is CASSRGLASNNEQFF. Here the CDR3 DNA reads TGTGCCAGCAGCCGGGGACTAGCGAGCAACAATGAGCAGTTCTTC. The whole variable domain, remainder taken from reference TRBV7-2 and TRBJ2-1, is GAGVSQSPSNKVTEKGKDVELRCDPISGHTALYWYRQSLGQGLEFLIYFQGNSAPDKSGLPSDRFSAERTGGSVSTLTIQRTQQEDSAVYLCASSRGLASNNEQFFGPGTRLTVL.

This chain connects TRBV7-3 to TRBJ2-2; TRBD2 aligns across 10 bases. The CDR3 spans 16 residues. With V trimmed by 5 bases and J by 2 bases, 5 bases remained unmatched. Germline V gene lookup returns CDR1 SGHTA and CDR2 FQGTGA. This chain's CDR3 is CASSPLLAGNTGELFF. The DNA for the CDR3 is TGTGCCAGCAGCCCTCTACTAGCGGGAAACACCGGGGAGCTGTTTTTT.

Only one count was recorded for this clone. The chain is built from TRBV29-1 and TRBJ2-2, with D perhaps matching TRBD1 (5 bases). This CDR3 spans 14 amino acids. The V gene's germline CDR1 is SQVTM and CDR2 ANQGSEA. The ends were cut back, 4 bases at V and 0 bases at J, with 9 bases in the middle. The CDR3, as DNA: TGCAGCGTTGGAGACAGAACGAACACCGGGGAGCTGTTTTTT. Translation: CSVGDRTNTGELFF.

Here the CDR3 reads CASSRAGGDSPLHF. The DNA of the CDR3 is TGCGCCAGCAGCAGGGCGGGTGGGGATTCACCCCTCCACTTT. The chain has TRBV5-1 and TRBJ1-6; D is undetermined. CDR1 and CDR2 (germline): SGHRS, YFSETQ. The CDR3 length is 14 residues. Between the trimmed V and J ends, which lost 4 bases and 8 bases, there was a span of 13 bases.

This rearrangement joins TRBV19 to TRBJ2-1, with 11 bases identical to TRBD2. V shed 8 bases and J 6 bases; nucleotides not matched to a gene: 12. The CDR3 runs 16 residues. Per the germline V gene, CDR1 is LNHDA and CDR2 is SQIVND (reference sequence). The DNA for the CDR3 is TGTGCCAGTTCCAGAATAGCGGGGGGGAAGGGCAATGAGCAGTTCTTC. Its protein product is CASSRIAGGKGNEQFF.

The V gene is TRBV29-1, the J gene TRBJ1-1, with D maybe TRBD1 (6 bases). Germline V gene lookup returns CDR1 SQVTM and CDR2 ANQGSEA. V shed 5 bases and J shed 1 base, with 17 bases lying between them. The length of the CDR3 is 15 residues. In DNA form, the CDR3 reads TGCAGCGTTTGGGAAGCGGACAGACGGAACACTGAAGCTTTCTTT. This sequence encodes CSVWEADRRNTEAFF.

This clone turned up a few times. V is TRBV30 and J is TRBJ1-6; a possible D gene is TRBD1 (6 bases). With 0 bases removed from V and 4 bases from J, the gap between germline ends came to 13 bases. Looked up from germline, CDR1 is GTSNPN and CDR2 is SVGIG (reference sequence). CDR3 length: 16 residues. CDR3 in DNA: TGTGCCTGGAGTGTACAGGGCGACTCTTATAATTCACCCCTCCACTTT. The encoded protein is CAWSVQGDSYNSPLHF.

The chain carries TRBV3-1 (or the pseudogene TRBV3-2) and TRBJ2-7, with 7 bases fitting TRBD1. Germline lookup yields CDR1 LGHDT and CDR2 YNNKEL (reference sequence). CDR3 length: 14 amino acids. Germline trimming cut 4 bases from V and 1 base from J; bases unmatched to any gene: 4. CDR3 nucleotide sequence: TGTGCCAGCAGCCCAACAGGGGATTCCTACGAGCAGTACGTC. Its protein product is CASSPTGDSYEQYV.

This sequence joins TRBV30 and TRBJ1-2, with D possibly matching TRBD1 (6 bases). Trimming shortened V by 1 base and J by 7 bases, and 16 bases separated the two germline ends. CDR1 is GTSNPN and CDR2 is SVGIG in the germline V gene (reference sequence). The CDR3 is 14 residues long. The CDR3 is CAWSDFYREGGYTF. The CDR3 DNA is TGTGCCTGGAGTGACTTCTACAGGGAAGGTGGCTACACCTTC.

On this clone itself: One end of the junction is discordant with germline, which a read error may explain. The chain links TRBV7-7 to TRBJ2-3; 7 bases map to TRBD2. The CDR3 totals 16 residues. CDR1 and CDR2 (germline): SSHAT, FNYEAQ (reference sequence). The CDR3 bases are TGTGCTAGCAGCTTAGCGCCCGCGGGAGCTTCAGATACGCAGTATTTT. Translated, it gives CASSLAPAGASDTQYF.

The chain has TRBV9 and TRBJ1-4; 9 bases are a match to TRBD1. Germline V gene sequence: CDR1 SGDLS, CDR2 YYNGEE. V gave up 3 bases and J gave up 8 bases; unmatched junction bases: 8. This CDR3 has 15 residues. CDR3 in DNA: TGTGCCAGCAGCGAACTCCCGGGACAGGGAGAAAAACTGTTTTTT. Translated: CASSELPGQGEKLFF.

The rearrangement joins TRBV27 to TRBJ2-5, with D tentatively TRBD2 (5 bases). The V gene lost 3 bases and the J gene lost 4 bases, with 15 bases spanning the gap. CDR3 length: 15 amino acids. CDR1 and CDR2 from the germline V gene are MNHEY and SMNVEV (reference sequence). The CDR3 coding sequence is TGTGCCAGCAGTTTGAGCGGAACATTGGGAGAGACCCAGTACTTC. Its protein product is CASSLSGTLGETQYF.

This chain's CDR3 is CASSPQGASPLHF. For the CDR3, the DNA is TGTGCCAGCAGCCCACAGGGGGCATCACCCCTCCACTTT. The rearrangement links TRBV6-5 to TRBJ1-6; 9 bases line up with TRBD1. The trim removed 6 bases at V and 10 bases at J, leaving 4 bases unmatched. CDR3 size: 13 residues. Germline CDR1 is MNHEY and CDR2 is SVGAGI.

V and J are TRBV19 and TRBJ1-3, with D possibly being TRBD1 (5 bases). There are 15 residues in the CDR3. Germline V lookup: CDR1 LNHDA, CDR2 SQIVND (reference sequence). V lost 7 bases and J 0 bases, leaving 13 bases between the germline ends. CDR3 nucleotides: TGTGCCAGTACCGAGACAGATTCCTCTGGAAACACCATATATTTT. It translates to CASTETDSSGNTIYF.

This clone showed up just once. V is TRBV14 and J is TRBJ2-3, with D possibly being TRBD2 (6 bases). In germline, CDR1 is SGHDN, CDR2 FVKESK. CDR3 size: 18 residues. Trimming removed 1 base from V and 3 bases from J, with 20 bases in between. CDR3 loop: CASSQGWDSAAETDTQYF. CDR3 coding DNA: TGTGCCAGCAGCCAAGGTTGGGACTCCGCGGCGGAAACAGATACGCAGTATTTT.

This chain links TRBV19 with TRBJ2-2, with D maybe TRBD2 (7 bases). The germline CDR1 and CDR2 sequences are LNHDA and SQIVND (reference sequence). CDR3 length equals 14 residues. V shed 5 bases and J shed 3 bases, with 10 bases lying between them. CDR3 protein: CASSGRGDTGELFF. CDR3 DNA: TGTGCCAGTAGTGGGAGGGGGGACACCGGGGAGCTGTTTTTT.